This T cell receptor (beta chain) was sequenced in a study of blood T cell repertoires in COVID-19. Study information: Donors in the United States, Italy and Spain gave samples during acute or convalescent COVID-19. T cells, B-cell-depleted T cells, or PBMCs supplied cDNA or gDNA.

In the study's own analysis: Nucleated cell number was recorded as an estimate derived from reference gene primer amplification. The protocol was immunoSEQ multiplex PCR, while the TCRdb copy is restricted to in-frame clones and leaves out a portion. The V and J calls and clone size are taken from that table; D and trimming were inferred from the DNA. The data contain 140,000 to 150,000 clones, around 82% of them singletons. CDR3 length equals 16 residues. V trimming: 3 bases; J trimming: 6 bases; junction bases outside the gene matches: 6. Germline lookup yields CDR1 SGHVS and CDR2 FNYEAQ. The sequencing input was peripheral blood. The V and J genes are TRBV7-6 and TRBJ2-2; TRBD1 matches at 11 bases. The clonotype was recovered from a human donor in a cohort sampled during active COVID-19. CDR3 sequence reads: CASSFEGQGVPGELFF. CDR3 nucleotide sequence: TGTGCCAGCAGCTTCGAGGGACAGGGGGTTCCCGGGGAGCTGTTTTTT.